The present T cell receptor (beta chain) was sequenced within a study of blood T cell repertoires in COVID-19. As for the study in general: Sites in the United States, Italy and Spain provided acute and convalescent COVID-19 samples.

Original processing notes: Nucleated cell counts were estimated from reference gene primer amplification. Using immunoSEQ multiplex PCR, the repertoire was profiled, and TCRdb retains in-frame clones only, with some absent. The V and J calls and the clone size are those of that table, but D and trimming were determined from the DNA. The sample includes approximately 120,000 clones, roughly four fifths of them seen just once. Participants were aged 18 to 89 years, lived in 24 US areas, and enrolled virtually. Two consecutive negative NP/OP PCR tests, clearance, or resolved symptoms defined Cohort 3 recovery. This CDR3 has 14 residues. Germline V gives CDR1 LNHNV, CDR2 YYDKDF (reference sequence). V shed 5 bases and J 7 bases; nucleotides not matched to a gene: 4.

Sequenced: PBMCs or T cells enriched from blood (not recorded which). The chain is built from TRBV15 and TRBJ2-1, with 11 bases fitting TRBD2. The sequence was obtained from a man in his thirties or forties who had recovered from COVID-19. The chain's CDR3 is CATSPWTSGNEQFF. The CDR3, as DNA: TGTGCCACCAGCCCGTGGACTAGCGGGAATGAGCAGTTCTTC.